The 19 T cell receptor beta chains given below trace back to one sample, sequenced in a study of siplizumab effects on memory and regulatory T cells. The protocol was immunoSEQ multiplex PCR, while the TCRdb copy is restricted to in-frame clones and leaves out a portion. The sample records more than 75,000 clones, around 95% being singletons. The material sequenced was naive CD4+ T cells sorted from blood. These receptor sequences come from a human donor in good health.

The genes are TRBV27 and TRBJ1-5; no clear D gene. This CDR3 is built from 12 residues. CDR1 MNHEY and CDR2 SMNVEV come from the germline V gene (reference sequence). The germline V and J ends were trimmed by 8 bases and 4 bases, with 9 bases remaining between them. The CDR3 DNA sequence: TGTGCCAGCGGGGAGAGGAATCAGCCCCAGCATTTT. It encodes CASGERNQPQHF.

CDR3 loop: CASSELYGANVLTF. Written as DNA, the CDR3 is TGTGCCAGCAGTGAATTATACGGGGCCAACGTCCTGACTTTC. The chain carries TRBV6-1 and TRBJ2-6; D is unclear. The V and J ends lost 2 bases and 4 bases respectively, with 6 bases between them. Germline V gives CDR1 MNHNS, CDR2 SASEGT. The CDR3 extends over 14 amino acids.

The chain employs TRBV28 and TRBJ1-5; a possible D gene is TRBD1 (6 bases). The CDR3 loop spans 15 amino acids. Per the germline V gene, CDR1 is MDHEN and CDR2 is SYDVKM. The V gene lost 6 bases and the J gene lost 2 bases, with 14 bases spanning the gap. The CDR3 loop reads CASRWGAQGNQPQHF. The CDR3 DNA follows: TGTGCCAGCAGATGGGGGGCTCAAGGCAATCAGCCCCAGCATTTT. Full variable domain (missing parts from reference TRBV28 and TRBJ1-5): DVKVTQSSRYLVKRTGEKVFLECVQDMDHENMFWYRQDPGLGLRLIYFSYDVKMKEKGDIPEGYSVSREKKERFSLILESASTNQTSMYLCASRWGAQGNQPQHFGDGTRLSIL.

This clone was observed a single time. The chain recombines TRBV5-4 with TRBJ2-1, with D possibly being TRBD2 (5 bases). The CDR3 is 15 amino acids. Germline CDR1 SGHNT, CDR2 YYREEE (reference sequence). The germline V and J ends were trimmed by 0 bases and 0 bases, with 7 bases remaining between them. This CDR3 is CASSLDEGSYNEQFF. The CDR3 coding sequence is TGTGCCAGCAGCTTGGACGAGGGCTCCTACAATGAGCAGTTCTTC.

The V and J genes are TRBV5-3 and TRBJ2-7; D is perhaps TRBD1 (5 bases). TRBV5-3 is classed as an ORF, of uncertain function. The V end was cut by 4 bases, the J end by 2 bases, with 13 bases between. The CDR3 consists of 14 residues. CDR3 sequence: CARSLDNWTYEQYF. CDR3 coding DNA: TGTGCCAGAAGCCTGGACAATTGGACCTACGAGCAGTACTTC.

This clone occurred once. V is TRBV29-1 and J is TRBJ2-7; 7 bases align to TRBD1. The J segment lost 6 bases and the V segment lost 6 bases, leaving 11 bases of the junction unmatched. The length of the CDR3 is 13 residues. CDR1 and CDR2 from the germline V gene are SQVTM and ANQGSEA. The CDR3 is CSVITGTVGEQYF. The CDR3 DNA reads as TGCAGCGTGATAACCGGGACAGTAGGCGAGCAGTACTTC.

The gene calls are TRBV2 and TRBJ2-7; D tentatively fits TRBD1 or TRBD2 (5 bases each). CDR1 is SNHLY and CDR2 is FYNNEI in the germline V gene. V shed 10 bases and J shed 3 bases, with 16 bases lying between them. The length of the CDR3 is 13 residues. CDR3 nucleotides: TGTGCCAATCGACAGCCTGGGGGCTACGAGCAGTACTTC. Translated: CANRQPGGYEQYF.

The chain combines TRBV7-9 with TRBJ2-1; D is uncertain. The V gene's germline CDR1 is SEHNR and CDR2 FQNEAQ (reference sequence). The CDR3 loop spans 14 amino acids. V gave up 1 base and J gave up 4 bases, with 8 bases separating them. CDR3 sequence reads: CASSLGATYNEQFF. The DNA for the CDR3 is TGTGCCAGCAGCTTAGGCGCCACTTACAATGAGCAGTTCTTC.

The gene calls are TRBV6-5 and TRBJ2-2, with 8 bases identical to TRBD1. Trimming took 6 bases from V and 0 from J; bases not matched to a gene: 0. Germline V lookup: CDR1 MNHEY, CDR2 SVGAGI. The CDR3 covers 14 residues. Here the CDR3 reads CASRDRANTGELFF. CDR3 sequence (DNA): TGTGCCAGCAGGGACAGGGCGAACACCGGGGAGCTGTTTTTT.

The chain combines TRBV5-1 with TRBJ1-5; a weak D match, TRBD1 (6 bases). Germline V gene data show CDR1 as SGHRS and CDR2 as YFSETQ. Trimming took 7 bases from V and 8 from J, leaving 25 bases between them. This CDR3 is built from 16 residues. The CDR3: CASSSGVAGAGEPQHF. The CDR3, as DNA: TGCGCCAGCTCTTCTGGGGTAGCAGGGGCGGGAGAGCCCCAGCATTTT.

This clone came up once. The CDR3, as DNA: TGTGCCATCAAAGCCAACAGGGAGGATTCACCCCTCCACTTT. This gives the protein CAIKANREDSPLHF. The chain is built from TRBV10-3 and TRBJ1-6; the D gene is possibly TRBD1 (6 bases). V was pared by 7 bases and J by 8 bases, with 15 bases between. The CDR3 has 14 residues. Germline CDR1 reads ENHRY; CDR2 reads SYGVKD.

This chain joins TRBV6-9 and TRBJ1-2; D unclear. This CDR3 is 11 amino acids long. CDR1 MNHGY and CDR2 SVAAGI come from the germline V gene. Trimming shortened V by 7 bases and J by 2 bases, and 5 bases separated the two germline ends. The CDR3 DNA reads as TGTGCCAGCAACAAAAACTATGGCTACACCTTC. Amino acids: CASNKNYGYTF.

In this sample, this clone turned up once. The chain combines TRBV18 with TRBJ1-3; no firm D call. Between the trimmed V and J ends, which lost 0 bases and 2 bases, there was a span of 11 bases. Germline CDR1 and CDR2: KGHSH and LQKENI. The CDR3 length is 16 residues. For the CDR3, the DNA is TGTGCCAGCTCACCACCGATGGGAGGAACTGGAAACACCATATATTTT. It encodes CASSPPMGGTGNTIYF.

The V call is TRBV5-1, the J call TRBJ2-3; 13 bases are a match to TRBD2. The V and J ends lost 3 bases and 14 bases, in that order; junction bases with no gene match: 9. The CDR3 is made up of 14 amino acids. CDR1 is SGHRS and CDR2 is YFSETQ in the germline V gene. Written as DNA, the CDR3 is TGCGCCAGCAGCTCAGGACTAGCGGGGGCCCCTCCGTATTTT. This sequence encodes CASSSGLAGAPPYF.

The J gene is TRBJ1-5, the V gene TRBV5-1; TRBD1 might be the D (6 bases). Trimming left V 1 base short and J 7 bases short, with 9 bases between. The CDR3 has 13 amino acids. Looked up from germline, CDR1 is SGHRS and CDR2 is YFSETQ. This chain's CDR3 is CASSLTGNQPQHF. As DNA, the CDR3 is TGCGCCAGCAGCTTGACAGGGAACCAGCCCCAGCATTTT.

This clone was observed a few times. The chain uses TRBV7-3 and TRBJ1-2; 8 nucleotides line up with TRBD1. Germline CDR1 and CDR2: SGHTA and FQGTGA. After removal of 5 bases from V and 5 bases from J, the junction contained 10 bases not matched to a gene. The CDR3 has 15 amino acids. CDR3 sequence: CASSLGTGQTYGYTF. CDR3 bases: TGTGCCAGCAGCCTAGGGACAGGTCAAACTTATGGCTACACCTTC.

The chain links TRBV6-5 to TRBJ1-5; D unclear. V was clipped by 0 bases and J by 1 base, with 10 bases between them. The CDR3 is 16 amino acids. Per germline, CDR1 MNHEY and CDR2 SVGAGI. CDR3 residues: CASSYSGYGSNQPQHF. For the CDR3, the DNA is TGTGCCAGCAGTTACTCGGGGTATGGGAGCAATCAGCCCCAGCATTTT.

The chain couples TRBV6-4 to TRBJ2-3; D is unresolved. Trimming stripped 4 bases from V and 7 bases from J, with 15 bases between. Looked up from germline, CDR1 is MRHNA and CDR2 is SNTAGT. The CDR3 has 14 residues. CDR3 nucleotides: TGTGCCAGCAGTGCCGGGCCCGAGAGATATACGCAGTATTTT. This encodes CASSAGPERYTQYF.

This rearrangement joins TRBV6-5 to TRBJ1-2; perhaps TRBD1 as D (5 bases). The CDR3 spans 14 residues. V was shortened by 2 bases and J by 7 bases, with 14 bases between the two germline ends. Per the germline V gene, CDR1 is MNHEY and CDR2 is SVGAGI. The CDR3 reads CASSYTLTATGYTF. In DNA form, the CDR3 reads TGTGCCAGCAGTTACACCTTGACAGCCACTGGCTACACCTTC.